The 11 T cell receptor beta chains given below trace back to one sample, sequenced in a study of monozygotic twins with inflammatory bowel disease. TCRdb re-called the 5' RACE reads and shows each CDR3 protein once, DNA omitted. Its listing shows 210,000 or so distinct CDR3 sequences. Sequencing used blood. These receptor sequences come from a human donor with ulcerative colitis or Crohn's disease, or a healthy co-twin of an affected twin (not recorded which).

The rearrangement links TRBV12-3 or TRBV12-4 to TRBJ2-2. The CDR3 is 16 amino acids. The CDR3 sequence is CASNPESFANTEELFF.

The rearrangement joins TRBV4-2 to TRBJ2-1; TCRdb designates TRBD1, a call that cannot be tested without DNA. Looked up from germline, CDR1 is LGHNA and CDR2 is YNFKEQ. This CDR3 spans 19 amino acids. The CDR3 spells CASSQPWTGGISSYNEQFF.

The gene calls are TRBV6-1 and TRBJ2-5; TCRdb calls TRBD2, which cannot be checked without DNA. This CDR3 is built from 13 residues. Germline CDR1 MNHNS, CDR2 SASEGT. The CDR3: CASPLDSQETQYF.

CDR3 sequence: CASSPSADRVGYTF. This chain connects TRBV18 to TRBJ1-2; TCRdb selects TRBD1, and the lack of DNA leaves this call unchecked. The germline CDR1 and CDR2 sequences are KGHSH and LQKENI. The CDR3 runs 14 residues.

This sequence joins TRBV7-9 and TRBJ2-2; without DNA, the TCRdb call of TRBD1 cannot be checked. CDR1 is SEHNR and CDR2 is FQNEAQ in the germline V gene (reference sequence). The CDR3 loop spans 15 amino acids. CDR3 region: CASSRGGANTGELFF.

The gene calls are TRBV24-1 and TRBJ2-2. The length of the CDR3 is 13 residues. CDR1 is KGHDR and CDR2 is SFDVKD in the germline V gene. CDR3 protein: CATSDLSDGELFF.

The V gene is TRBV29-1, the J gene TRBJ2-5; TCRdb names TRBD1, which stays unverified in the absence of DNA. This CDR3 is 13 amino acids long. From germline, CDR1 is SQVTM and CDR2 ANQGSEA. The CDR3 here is CSTRWGVGETQYF.

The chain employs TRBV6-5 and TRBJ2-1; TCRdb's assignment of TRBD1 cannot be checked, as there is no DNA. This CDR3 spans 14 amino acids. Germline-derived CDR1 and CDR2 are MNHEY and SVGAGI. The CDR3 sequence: CASSYKGEWNEQFF.

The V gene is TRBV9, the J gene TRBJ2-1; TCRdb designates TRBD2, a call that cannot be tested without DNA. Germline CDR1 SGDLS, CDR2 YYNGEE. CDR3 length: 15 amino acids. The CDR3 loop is CASSASGLTYNEQFF.

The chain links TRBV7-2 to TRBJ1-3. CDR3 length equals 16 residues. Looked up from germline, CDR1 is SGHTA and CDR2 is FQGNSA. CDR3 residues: CASSLNPPASGNTIYF.

The CDR3 loop reads CASSVGLGAAGAVQETQYF. V gene TRBV9 combines with J gene TRBJ2-5; TCRdb proposes TRBD1, but this gene call is untestable without DNA. CDR1 and CDR2 (germline): SGDLS, YYNGEE. There are 19 residues in the CDR3.